This T cell receptor (beta chain) was identified in a study of control samples from healthy donors and cancer patients. TCRdb's copy holds only in-frame clones and misses some; the assay was immunoSEQ multiplex PCR. This sample has 150,000 to 200,000 clones, with over 85% found just once. CDR1 and CDR2 (germline): SGHAT, FQNNGV. The J segment lost 4 bases and the V segment lost 5 bases, leaving 8 bases of the junction unmatched. This CDR3 has 15 amino acids. The sequencing input was blood. V and J are TRBV11-2 and TRBJ2-7; TRBD1 agrees at 10 bases. The TCR sequence derives from a woman between 35 and 50 years old in good health. CDR3 sequence (DNA): TGTGCCAGCAGCCAAGACAGGGGGCATGTGTACGAGCAGTACTTC. This gives the protein CASSQDRGHVYEQYF.